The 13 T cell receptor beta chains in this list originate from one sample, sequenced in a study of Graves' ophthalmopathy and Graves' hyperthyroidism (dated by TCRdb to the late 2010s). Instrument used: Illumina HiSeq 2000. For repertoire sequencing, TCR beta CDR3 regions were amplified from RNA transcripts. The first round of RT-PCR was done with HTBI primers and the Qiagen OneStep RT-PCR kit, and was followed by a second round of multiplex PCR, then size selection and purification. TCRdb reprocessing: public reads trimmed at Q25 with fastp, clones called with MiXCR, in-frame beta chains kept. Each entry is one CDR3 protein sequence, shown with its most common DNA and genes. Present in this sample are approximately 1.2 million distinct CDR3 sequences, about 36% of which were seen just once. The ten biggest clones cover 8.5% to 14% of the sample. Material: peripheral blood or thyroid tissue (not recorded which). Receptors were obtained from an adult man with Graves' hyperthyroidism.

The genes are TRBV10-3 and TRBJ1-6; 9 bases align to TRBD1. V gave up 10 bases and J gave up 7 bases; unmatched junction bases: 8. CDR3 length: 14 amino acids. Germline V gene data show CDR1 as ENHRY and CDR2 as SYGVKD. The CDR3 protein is CATEPGQGNSPLHF. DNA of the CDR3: TGTGCCACCGAACCGGGACAGGGCAATTCACCCCTCCACTTT.

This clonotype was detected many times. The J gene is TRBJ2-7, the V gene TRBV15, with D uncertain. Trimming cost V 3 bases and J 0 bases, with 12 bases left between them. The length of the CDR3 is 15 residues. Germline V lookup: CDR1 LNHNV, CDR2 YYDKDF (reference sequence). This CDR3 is CATSRDSMSSYEQYF. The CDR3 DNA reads TGTGCCACCAGCAGGGATAGCATGAGCTCCTACGAGCAGTACTTC.

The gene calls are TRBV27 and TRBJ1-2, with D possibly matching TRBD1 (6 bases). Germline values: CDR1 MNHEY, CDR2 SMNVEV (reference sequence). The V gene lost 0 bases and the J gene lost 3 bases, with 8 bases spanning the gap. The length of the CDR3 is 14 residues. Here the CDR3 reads CASSLSYRDYGYTF. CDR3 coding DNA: TGTGCCAGCAGTTTATCGTACAGGGACTATGGCTACACCTTC.

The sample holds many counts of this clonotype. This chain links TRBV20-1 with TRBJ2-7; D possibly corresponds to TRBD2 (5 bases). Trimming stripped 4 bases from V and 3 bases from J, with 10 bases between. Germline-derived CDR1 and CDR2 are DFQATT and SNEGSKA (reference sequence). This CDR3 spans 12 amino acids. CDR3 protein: CSATTSGYEQYF. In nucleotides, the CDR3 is TGCAGTGCTACTACTAGTGGCTACGAGCAGTACTTC.

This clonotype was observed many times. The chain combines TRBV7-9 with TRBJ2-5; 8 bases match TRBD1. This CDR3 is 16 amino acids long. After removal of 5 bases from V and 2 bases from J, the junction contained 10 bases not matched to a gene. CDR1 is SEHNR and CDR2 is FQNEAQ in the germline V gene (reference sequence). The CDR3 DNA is TGTGCCAGCAGCCCCAAGGGACAGGCGACGCAAGAGACCCAGTACTTC. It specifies CASSPKGQATQETQYF.

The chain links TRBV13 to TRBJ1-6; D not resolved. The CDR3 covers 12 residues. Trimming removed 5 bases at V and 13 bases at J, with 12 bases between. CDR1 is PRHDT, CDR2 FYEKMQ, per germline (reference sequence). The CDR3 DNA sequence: TGTGCCAGCAGCCCCGAGGTCGTCCCCCTCCACTTT. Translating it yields CASSPEVVPLHF.

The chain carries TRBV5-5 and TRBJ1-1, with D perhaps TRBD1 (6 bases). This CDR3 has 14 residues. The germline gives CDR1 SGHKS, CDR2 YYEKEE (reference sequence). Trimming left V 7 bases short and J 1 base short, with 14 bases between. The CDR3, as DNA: TGTGCCAGCGGCGCTGGACAGAAGAACACTGAAGCTTTCTTT. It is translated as CASGAGQKNTEAFF.

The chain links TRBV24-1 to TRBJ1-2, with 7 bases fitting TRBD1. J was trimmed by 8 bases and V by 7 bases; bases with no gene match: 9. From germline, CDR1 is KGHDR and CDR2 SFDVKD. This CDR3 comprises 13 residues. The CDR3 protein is CATSDITGAGYTF. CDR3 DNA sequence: TGTGCCACCAGCGACATCACAGGGGCCGGCTACACCTTC.

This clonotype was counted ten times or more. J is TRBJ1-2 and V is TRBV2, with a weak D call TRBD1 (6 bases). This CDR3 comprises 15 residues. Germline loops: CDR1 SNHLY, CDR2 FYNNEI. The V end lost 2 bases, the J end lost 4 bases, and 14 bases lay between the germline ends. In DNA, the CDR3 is TGTGCCAGCAGTGAATGGGGGGCTACCCTCTATGGCTACACCTTC. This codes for CASSEWGATLYGYTF.

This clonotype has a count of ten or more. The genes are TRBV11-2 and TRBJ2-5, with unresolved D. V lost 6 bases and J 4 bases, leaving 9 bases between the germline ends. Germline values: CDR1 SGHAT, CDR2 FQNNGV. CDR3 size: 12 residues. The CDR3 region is CASSLSTETQYF. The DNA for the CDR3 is TGTGCCAGCAGTTTGTCAACAGAGACCCAGTACTTC.

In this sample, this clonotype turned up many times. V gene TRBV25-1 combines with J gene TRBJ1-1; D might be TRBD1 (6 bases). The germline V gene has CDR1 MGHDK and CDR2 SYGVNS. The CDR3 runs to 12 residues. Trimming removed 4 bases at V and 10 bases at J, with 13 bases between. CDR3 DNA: TGTGCCAGCAGTGCCAGACAGGAACGAGCTTTCTTT. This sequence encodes CASSARQERAFF.

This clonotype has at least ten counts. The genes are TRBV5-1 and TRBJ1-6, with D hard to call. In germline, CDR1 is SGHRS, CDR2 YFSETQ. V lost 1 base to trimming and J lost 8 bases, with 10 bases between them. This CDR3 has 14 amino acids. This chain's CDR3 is CASSLQTRDSPLHF. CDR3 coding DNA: TGCGCCAGCAGCTTGCAGACACGGGATTCACCCCTCCACTTT.

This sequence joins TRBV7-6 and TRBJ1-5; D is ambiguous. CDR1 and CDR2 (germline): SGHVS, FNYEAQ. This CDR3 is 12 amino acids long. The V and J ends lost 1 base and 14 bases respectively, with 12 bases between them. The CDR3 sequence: CASSLGVGYEHF. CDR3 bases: TGTGCCAGCAGCTTAGGAGTTGGCTACGAGCATTTT.